The text below deals with one T cell receptor beta chain. What it binds is unknown. This entry is derived from a study of T cell responses to AZD1222 COVID-19 vaccine. Study-level findings and limits: Targeting of unmutated variant regions was reportedly seen in nearly half of spike-specific TCRs.

Germline assignment: CDR1 MRHNA and CDR2 SNTAGT. The CDR3 is made up of 15 amino acids. Trimming took 5 bases from V and 1 from J; bases not matched to a gene: 2. TCRdb's table, derived via immunoSEQ multiplex PCR, lists solely in-frame clones and lacks some. The sample includes around 80,000 clones, 90% seen only once; the top ten take about 5.2%. The sequencing here drew on peripheral blood, taken on day 0 of AZD1222 vaccination. This chain uses TRBV6-4 with TRBJ2-1; TRBD2 aligns across 10 bases. This TCR derives from an adult in good health. The CDR3 region is CASSSSGGSYNEQFF. The CDR3 nucleotides are TGTGCCAGCAGTTCTAGCGGGGGTTCCTACAATGAGCAGTTCTTC.